This T cell receptor beta chain was obtained from a study of CD8 T cells in Susac syndrome. Overall study context: When blood was drawn, the patients with Susac syndrome were therapy-naive, on corticosteroids, or on intravenous immunoglobulin alone. Notes on the study in general: Across the total CD8+ repertoires, some 15 Susac-specific public clones were detected, and across the CD8+ TEMRA repertoires, five or six such clones were detected.

Per the germline V gene, CDR1 is MDHEN and CDR2 is SYDVKM. V gave up 3 bases and J gave up 5 bases, with 11 bases separating them. The CDR3 runs to 14 residues. TEMRA cells were enriched by FACS, and CD4+ and CD8+ T cells were negatively isolated. RNA in amounts of roughly 0.45 to 1 ug was reverse transcribed with random hexamers. The authors amplified TCR beta CDR3 across 54 Vbeta and 13 Jbeta using immunoSEQ multiplex PCR. TCRdb recomputed calls from the immunoSEQ multiplex PCR reads with MiXCR, one row per CDR3 protein. The sample holds approximately 74,000 distinct CDR3 sequences, about 93% seen once. Of note for this clonotype: The antigen is unknown.

The rearrangement uses TRBV28 and TRBJ2-1; D ambiguous. The clonotype comes from a human donor with Susac syndrome. Material: CD8+ T cells from PBMCs. The CDR3 nucleotides are TGTGCCAGCAGTTTGGAATTGATGGACAATGAGCAGTTCTTC. This gives the protein CASSLELMDNEQFF.